Listed below are T cell receptor beta chains from one sample, sequenced in a study of response to subunit inactivated influenza vaccine. A single record per CDR3 protein comes from TCRdb applying MiXCR to the RT-PCR reads. The table lists approximately 490,000 distinct CDR3 sequences, around 7.7% of them singletons. This specimen was PBMCs from blood, taken roughly 24 months after vaccination. The receptors were gathered from a man between 50 and 69 years old who received an inactivated influenza vaccine. CDR3s include the opening cysteine and the closing phenylalanine or tryptophan. A D gene is named only where the DNA matches it firmly. Not every row has a clone size; where given, it reads once, few, many or a size class.

J	V	size	D	DNA	CDR3
TRBJ1-5	TRBV4-1	NA	NA	TGCGCCAGCAGCCGTGGGACACAAGCAGGTCAGCCCCAGCATTTT	CASSRGTQAGQPQHF
TRBJ2-1	TRBV6-1	few	NA	TGTGCCAGCTCAACAGGGTACTCCTACAATGAGCAGTTCTTC	CASSTGYSYNEQFF
TRBJ2-1	TRBV9	few	TRBD2	TGTGCCAGCAGCGTCTTTGCGGGAGGGCCGTATGAGCAGTTCTTC	CASSVFAGGPYEQFF
TRBJ1-1	TRBV5-1	few	NA	TGCGCCAGCAGCCAGACAGGTAGCACTGAAGCTTTCTTT	CASSQTGSTEAFF
TRBJ2-1	TRBV18	many	NA	TGTGCCAGCCTAACGTCCCAAAATTTTGGTGAGCAGTTCTTC	CASLTSQNFGEQFF
TRBJ2-1	TRBV11-2	NA	NA	TGTGCCAGCAGCTTAGCCGGGGGAGAGTACAATGAGCAGTTCTTC	CASSLAGGEYNEQFF
TRBJ1-1	TRBV5-1	NA	NA	TGCGCCAGCAGCTTGGGCCGTGTCGGCTGGGTGAACACTGAAGCTTTCTTT	CASSLGRVGWVNTEAFF
TRBJ2-2	TRBV11-1	few	TRBD2	TGTGCCAGCAGCTCCGGGACTAGCGGGACCAAGAACACCGGGGAGCTGTTTTTT	CASSSGTSGTKNTGELFF
TRBJ1-2	TRBV5-5	NA	NA	TGTGCCAGCAGCTCGGAAAGTGCAGGGGCGTATGGCTACACCTTC	CASSSESAGAYGYTF
TRBJ2-3	TRBV18	few	TRBD1	TGTGCCAGCTCGAGGACAGGGGGTTACACAGATACGCAGTATTTT	CASSRTGGYTDTQYF
TRBJ2-7	TRBV5-1	many	TRBD1	TGCGCCAGCAGCTCCACAGGGGGCGACGAGCAGTACTTC	CASSSTGGDEQYF
TRBJ1-1	TRBV12-3/TRBV12-4	many	NA	TGTGCCAGCAGTATGGGACTGACGAACACTGAAGCTTTCTTT	CASSMGLTNTEAFF
TRBJ2-6	TRBV12-3/TRBV12-4	few	NA	TGTGCCAGCAGTACCGGGAACCGCGGGGCCAACGTCCTGACTTTC	CASSTGNRGANVLTF
TRBJ2-1	TRBV12-3/TRBV12-4	once	NA	TGTGCCAGCAGTTCCCATTCGAAGGGGAATGAGCAGTTCTTC	CASSSHSKGNEQFF
TRBJ2-3	TRBV7-2	many	NA	TGTGCCAGCAGCTTAGGGCCAGCCGGCACAGATACGCAGTATTTT	CASSLGPAGTDTQYF
TRBJ2-4	TRBV7-2	many	NA	TGTGCCAGCAGCCGCATGTCGGGGGGCCTCGGAAACATTCAGTACTTC	CASSRMSGGLGNIQYF
TRBJ2-4	TRBV6-1	few	NA	TGTGCCAGCAGTGCGGCTGGGACACTAGCCAAAAACATTCAGTACTTC	CASSAAGTLAKNIQYF
TRBJ2-5	TRBV14	few	NA	TGTGCCAGCAGCCAAGATCGGGTGACCCAGTACTTC	CASSQDRVTQYF